Sequencing of this T cell receptor (beta chain) was carried out in a study of cytomegalovirus exposure and HLA in healthy donors. Study-level results: At a 0.05 false discovery rate, a later analysis found 18,000 or so TCR beta sequences to be associated with HLA alleles.

The CDR3 extends over 15 amino acids. Germline lookup yields CDR1 SGHNT and CDR2 YYREEE (reference sequence). The V gene end was trimmed by 4 bases and the J gene end by 3 bases; junction bases not matched to a gene: 7. This clone was observed a single time. The antigen is unknown. PCR primers comprised 60 Vbeta and 13 Jbeta primers. Only in-frame clones appear in the TCRdb table, and some are missing; sequencing was by immunoSEQ multiplex PCR. The top ten hold about 2.1% of the sample, which has 150,000 to 170,000 clones, roughly 72% seen once. V gene TRBV5-4 combines with J gene TRBJ2-3; 8 nucleotides match TRBD1. Sample: PBMCs. The TCR comes from a man aged 25 to 40 in good health and CMV-seronegative. As DNA, the CDR3 is TGTGCCAGCAGCCGCGGACAGGGAGTAACAGATACGCAGTATTTT. This translates into CASSRGQGVTDTQYF.